A single sample gave rise to the 12 T cell receptor beta chains below, sequenced in a study of early T cells in non-severe SARS-CoV-2 infection. MiXCR, applied by TCRdb to the 5' RACE reads, yields one record per CDR3 protein. The sample includes tens of thousands of distinct CDR3 sequences, roughly an eighth of them seen just once. Material: whole blood. The receptor source for this set is an adult who was a healthcare worker with PCR-confirmed SARS-CoV-2 infection or an uninfected control (not recorded which).

This clonotype has a count of ten or more. A read error may produce the germline difference seen at one junction end. CDR3 bases: TGTGCCAGCAGCTCTCGGGCCAACGTCCTGACTTTC. Protein product: CASSSRANVLTF. The V call is TRBV11-2, the J call TRBJ2-6; D not resolved. Per germline, CDR1 SGHAT and CDR2 FQNNGV. The CDR3 runs to 12 residues.

At least ten counts were recorded for this clonotype. The rearrangement joins TRBV12-3 or TRBV12-4 to TRBJ1-2; 11 nucleotides agree with TRBD1. The trim removed 3 bases at V and 7 bases at J, leaving 4 bases unmatched. The CDR3 is 14 residues long. The CDR3 DNA follows: TGTGCCAGCAGTTTCGGGGACAGGGGGGGTGGCTACACCTTC. Protein sequence: CASSFGDRGGGYTF.

This clonotype was found many times. This chain links TRBV6-2 or TRBV6-3 with TRBJ1-5; no firm D call. V lost 7 bases and J lost 6, with 16 bases in between. Germline V lookup: CDR1 MNHEY, CDR2 SVGEGT. The CDR3 sequence is 14 residues long. CDR3: CASTTGVRSQPQHF. The CDR3 DNA reads TGTGCCAGCACCACCGGGGTTAGGAGTCAGCCCCAGCATTTT.

This clonotype was seen repeatedly, ten times or more. V usage is TRBV10-3 and J usage is TRBJ2-7; D not certain. The ends were cut back, 3 bases at V and 3 bases at J, with 6 bases in the middle. This CDR3 spans 12 amino acids. Germline CDR1 is ENHRY and CDR2 is SYGVKD. CDR3 nucleotide sequence: TGTGCCATCAGTGAATCGCTCTACGAGCAGTACTTC. It translates to CAISESLYEQYF.

Points on this clonotype: Lacking the conserved final phenylalanine or tryptophan, this CDR3 likely reflects a read error. The chain uses TRBV29-1 and TRBJ1-1; TRBD1 might be the D (5 bases). Between the trimmed V and J ends, which lost 2 bases and 1 base, there was a span of 5 bases. The CDR3 covers 12 residues. Germline assignment: CDR1 SQVTM and CDR2 ANQGSEA. The CDR3 reads CSVERGNTEAFL. CDR3 bases: TGCAGCGTTGAAAGGGGGAACACTGAAGCTTTCTTA.

This clonotype has a count of ten or more. The V and J genes are TRBV12-3 or TRBV12-4 and TRBJ1-1; 11 bases align to TRBD1. CDR3 length: 17 residues. Losses at the gene ends were 5 bases for V and 3 bases for J; bases not matched to a gene: 11. The CDR3 coding sequence is TGTGCCAGCAGTCCAGGGACAGGGGGTAGGAGGGACACTGAAGCTTTCTTT. It yields the protein CASSPGTGGRRDTEAFF.

In its sample, this clonotype was seen many times. The chain combines TRBV10-3 with TRBJ2-1; D remains unclear. The CDR3 spans 12 residues. CDR1 and CDR2 (germline): ENHRY, SYGVKD. Deletions cut 2 bases from V and 4 bases from J, with 3 bases between. The CDR3 DNA reads TGTGCCATCAGTGAGGGGTACAATGAGCAGTTCTTC. Translated, it gives CAISEGYNEQFF.

This clonotype was picked up many times. The rearrangement uses TRBV20-1 and TRBJ2-1; D not resolved. V shed 0 bases and J shed 1 base, with 10 bases lying between them. In germline, CDR1 is DFQATT, CDR2 SNEGSKA (reference sequence). The CDR3 is 15 amino acids. CDR3 sequence: CSARDLQLSYNEQFF. CDR3 coding DNA: TGCAGTGCTAGAGATCTGCAGTTATCCTACAATGAGCAGTTCTTC.

This clonotype has at least ten counts. The chain carries TRBV28 and TRBJ2-1; 11 bases align to TRBD2. The CDR3 spans 14 residues. V shed 7 bases, J shed 4 bases, and the junction held 3 bases outside the gene matches. Germline V gene lookup returns CDR1 MDHEN and CDR2 SYDVKM. In nucleotides, the CDR3 is TGTGCCAGCAAGGGGACTAGCGGATACAATGAGCAGTTCTTC. As protein: CASKGTSGYNEQFF.

This clonotype was observed many times. The chain carries TRBV29-1 and TRBJ1-2; D ambiguous. The germline V gene encodes CDR1 SQVTM and CDR2 ANQGSEA. CDR3 length: 13 residues. Between the trimmed V and J ends, which lost 3 bases and 6 bases, there was a span of 14 bases. This chain's CDR3 is CSVDAPKAHGYTF. CDR3 nucleotide sequence: TGCAGCGTTGACGCCCCAAAAGCCCATGGCTACACCTTC.

In its sample, this clonotype was seen many times. J is TRBJ1-5 and V is TRBV18; unclear D gene. Trimming took off 0 bases at V and 0 bases at J, with 9 bases between the two ends. Looked up from germline, CDR1 is KGHSH and CDR2 is LQKENI. The CDR3 totals 16 residues. The CDR3 bases are TGTGCCAGCTCACCACCGGCGTCTTATAGCAATCAGCCCCAGCATTTT. Protein: CASSPPASYSNQPQHF.

This clonotype was seen repeatedly, ten times or more. The genes are TRBV19 and TRBJ2-7; 8 bases fit TRBD2. After removal of 6 bases from V and 6 bases from J, the junction contained 7 bases not matched to a gene. Per the germline V gene, CDR1 is LNHDA and CDR2 is SQIVND (reference sequence). The CDR3 is 13 residues long. CDR3 protein: CASSPGLVVEQYF. Written as DNA, the CDR3 is TGTGCCAGTAGCCCGGGACTAGTGGTCGAGCAGTACTTC.